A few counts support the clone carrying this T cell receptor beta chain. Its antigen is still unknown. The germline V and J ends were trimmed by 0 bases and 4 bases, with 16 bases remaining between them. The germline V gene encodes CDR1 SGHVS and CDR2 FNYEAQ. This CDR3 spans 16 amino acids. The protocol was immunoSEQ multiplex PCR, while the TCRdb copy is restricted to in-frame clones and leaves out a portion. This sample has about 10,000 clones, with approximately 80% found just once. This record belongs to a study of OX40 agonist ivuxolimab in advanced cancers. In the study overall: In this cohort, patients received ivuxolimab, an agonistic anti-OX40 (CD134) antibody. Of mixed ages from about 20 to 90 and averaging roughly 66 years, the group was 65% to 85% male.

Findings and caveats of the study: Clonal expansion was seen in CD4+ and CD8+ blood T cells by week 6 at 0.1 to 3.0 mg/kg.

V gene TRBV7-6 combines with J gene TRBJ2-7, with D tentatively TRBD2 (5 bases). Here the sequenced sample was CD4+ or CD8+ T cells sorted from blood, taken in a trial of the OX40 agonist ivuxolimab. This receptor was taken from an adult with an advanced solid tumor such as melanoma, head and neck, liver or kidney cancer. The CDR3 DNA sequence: TGTGCCAGCAGCTTAGCGCGGGCGGGCCTCCTTTACGAGCAGTACTTC. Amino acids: CASSLARAGLLYEQYF.